These T cell receptor beta chains were read from a single sample in a study of blood T cell repertoires in COVID-19. Sequencing used immunoSEQ multiplex PCR; TCRdb keeps in-frame clones, though not all of them. There are 200,000 to 250,000 clones in the sample; less than 85% occur only once, and 3% to 4% lies in the top ten. The sequencing input was peripheral blood. These receptors originate from a woman of 80 years or more with acute or convalescent COVID-19. CDR3s include the opening cysteine and the closing phenylalanine or tryptophan. The D gene is left open where the match is weak. Clone size, where shown, is once, few, many, or a class for clones that have expanded.

cdr3_length: 15; j_call: TRBJ1-2; clone_size: NA; v_call: TRBV18; d_call: NA; cdr3_aa: CASSPPAQTNYGYTF; cdr3_nt: TGTGCCAGCTCACCACCCGCACAGACCAATTATGGCTACACCTTC
cdr3_length: 14; j_call: TRBJ1-5; clone_size: NA; v_call: TRBV19; d_call: TRBD1; cdr3_aa: CASTLTGGLQPQHF; cdr3_nt: TGTGCCAGTACCCTGACAGGGGGCTTGCAGCCCCAGCATTTT
cdr3_length: 15; j_call: TRBJ1-2; clone_size: once; v_call: TRBV16; d_call: TRBD1; cdr3_aa: CASSLGGTANYGYTF; cdr3_nt: TGTGCCAGCAGCCTCGGTGGGACAGCTAACTATGGCTACACCTTC
cdr3_length: 16; j_call: TRBJ2-2; clone_size: NA; v_call: TRBV18; d_call: NA; cdr3_aa: CASSPRPGLNTGELFF; cdr3_nt: TGTGCCAGCTCACCAAGGCCGGGGTTGAACACCGGGGAGCTGTTTTTT
cdr3_length: 17; j_call: TRBJ1-3; clone_size: NA; v_call: TRBV7-6; d_call: TRBD1; cdr3_aa: CASSRDRTLVSGNTIYF; cdr3_nt: TGTGCCAGCAGCCGGGACAGGACCTTAGTTTCTGGAAACACCATATATTTT
cdr3_length: 14; j_call: TRBJ2-7; clone_size: NA; v_call: TRBV7-2; d_call: TRBD2; cdr3_aa: CASRRSGGAYEQYF; cdr3_nt: TGTGCCAGCAGGCGTAGCGGGGGGGCCTACGAGCAGTACTTC
cdr3_length: 11; j_call: TRBJ2-3; clone_size: few; v_call: TRBV12-3/TRBV12-4; d_call: NA; cdr3_aa: CASSSAGTQYF; cdr3_nt: TGTGCCAGCAGTTCGGCAGGTACGCAGTATTTT
cdr3_length: 16; j_call: TRBJ2-2; clone_size: NA; v_call: TRBV4-3; d_call: NA; cdr3_aa: CASSPGRQANTGELFF; cdr3_nt: TGCGCCAGCAGCCCCGGGAGACAAGCAAACACCGGGGAGCTGTTTTTT
cdr3_length: 12; j_call: TRBJ2-3; clone_size: once; v_call: TRBV19; d_call: TRBD2; cdr3_aa: CASSRTSGHQYF; cdr3_nt: TGTGCCAGTAGCCGAACTAGCGGGCACCAGTATTTT
cdr3_length: 16; j_call: TRBJ2-3; clone_size: NA; v_call: TRBV18; d_call: TRBD2; cdr3_aa: CASSPPIAGAADTQYF; cdr3_nt: TGTGCCAGCTCACCACCGATAGCGGGGGCGGCAGATACGCAGTATTTT
cdr3_length: 16; j_call: TRBJ1-1; clone_size: NA; v_call: TRBV7-3; d_call: NA; cdr3_aa: CASSQFTGGVRTEAFF; cdr3_nt: TGTGCCAGCAGCCAGTTTACGGGGGGAGTTAGAACTGAAGCTTTCTTT
cdr3_length: 15; j_call: TRBJ1-5; clone_size: NA; v_call: TRBV30; d_call: NA; cdr3_aa: CAWSVRGVSNQPQHF; cdr3_nt: TGTGCCTGGAGTGTACGGGGGGTGAGCAATCAGCCCCAGCATTTT
cdr3_length: 15; j_call: TRBJ1-2; clone_size: medium-sized; v_call: TRBV6-5; d_call: NA; cdr3_aa: CASSMRDLFGYGYTF; cdr3_nt: TGTGCCAGCAGTATGAGGGATCTCTTCGGCTATGGCTACACCTTC
cdr3_length: 13; j_call: TRBJ2-1; clone_size: NA; v_call: TRBV9; d_call: TRBD2; cdr3_aa: CASSVGGYDEQFF; cdr3_nt: TGTGCCAGCAGCGTCGGGGGGTACGATGAGCAGTTCTTC